This T cell receptor (beta chain) was observed in a study of T cell responses to AZD1222 COVID-19 vaccine. Produced via immunoSEQ multiplex PCR; TCRdb's table is partial and in-frame only. The sample has roughly 30,000 clones, around 78% seen once. Overall study findings and caveats: Spike-specific TCR breadth and depth rose after two AZD1222 doses. Reportedly, nearly half of unique spike TCRs recognized epitopes outside B.1.351/B.1.1.7 mutations. The donor cohort was predominantly white British with a female majority, and clonal diversity may have been underestimated. Baseline testing showed seropositivity in only a handful of AZD1222 recipients.

The germline gives CDR1 SGHDT, CDR2 YYEEEE. V shed 2 bases and J 8 bases; nucleotides not matched to a gene: 7. The CDR3 length is 16 residues. Comments on this clone: As yet, its antigen is unknown.

This specimen consisted of peripheral blood, obtained 28 days after the second AZD1222 dose. The source is an adult who received the AZD1222 COVID-19 vaccine. The V and J genes are TRBV5-6 and TRBJ2-1; 13 bases match TRBD2. For the CDR3, the DNA is TGTGCCAGCAGCTTTCCCGGGACTAGCGGGACTGATGAGCAGTTCTTC. It translates to CASSFPGTSGTDEQFF.